The clone carrying this TCR beta chain was counted between two and nine times. The antigen remains unidentified. CDR1 is GTSNPN, CDR2 SVGIG, per germline (reference sequence). The CDR3 loop spans 17 amino acids. Deletions cut 0 bases from V and 0 bases from J, with 15 bases between. From RNA transcripts, TCR beta CDR3 regions were amplified. The HTBI primer set was used in a first-round RT-PCR of the TCR CDR3. TCRdb redid the calling of the multiplex PCR reads with MiXCR, one entry per CDR3 protein. The sample holds some 420,000 distinct CDR3 sequences; roughly 15% are singletons and the top ten take roughly 4.8%. This sample is drawn from a study of T cells in Graves' hyperthyroidism and ophthalmopathy. General observations from the study: Ophthalmopathy was told apart from stable hyperthyroidism by a 13 V-J model.

Orbital computed tomography, thyroid ultrasound, serum thyroxine and TRAb, and clinical symptoms together informed the diagnoses. Sequenced material: blood. The rearrangement joins TRBV30 to TRBJ2-1; D is unclear. This sequence originates from a woman between 18 and 29 years old with Graves' hyperthyroidism. CDR3 nucleotides: TGTGCCTGGAGTGTCACGAACCCCTACAGCTCCTACAATGAGCAGTTCTTC. Its protein product is CAWSVTNPYSSYNEQFF.